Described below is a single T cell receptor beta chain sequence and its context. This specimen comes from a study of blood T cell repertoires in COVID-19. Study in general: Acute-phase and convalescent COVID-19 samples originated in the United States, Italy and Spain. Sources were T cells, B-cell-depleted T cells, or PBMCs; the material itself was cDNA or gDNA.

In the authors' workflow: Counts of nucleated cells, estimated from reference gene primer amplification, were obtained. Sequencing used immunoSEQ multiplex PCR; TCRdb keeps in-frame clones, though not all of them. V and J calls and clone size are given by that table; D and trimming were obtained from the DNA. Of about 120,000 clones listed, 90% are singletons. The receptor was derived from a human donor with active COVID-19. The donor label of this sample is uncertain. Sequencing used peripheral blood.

This chain's CDR3 is CASSQGVTGNYEQYF. CDR3 nucleotide sequence: TGCGCCAGCAGCCAAGGGGTGACAGGCAACTACGAGCAGTACTTC. V is TRBV4-3 and J is TRBJ2-7; D may be TRBD1 (6 bases). CDR3 length: 15 amino acids. The germline gives CDR1 LGHNA, CDR2 YSLEER. V gave up 1 base and J gave up 3 bases, with 13 bases separating them.